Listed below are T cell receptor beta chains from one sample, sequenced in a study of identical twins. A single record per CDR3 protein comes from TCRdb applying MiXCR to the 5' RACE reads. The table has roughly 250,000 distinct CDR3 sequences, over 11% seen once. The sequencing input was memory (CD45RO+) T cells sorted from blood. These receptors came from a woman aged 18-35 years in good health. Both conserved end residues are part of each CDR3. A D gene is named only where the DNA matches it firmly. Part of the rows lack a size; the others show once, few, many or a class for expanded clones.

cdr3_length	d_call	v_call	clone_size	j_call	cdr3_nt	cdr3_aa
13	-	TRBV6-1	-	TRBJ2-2	TGTGCCAGCAGTGAGGGTCGGCCCGGGGAGCTGTTTTTT	CASSEGRPGELFF
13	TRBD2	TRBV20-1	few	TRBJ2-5	TGCAGTGCTAGCGGGACTAGCAAAGAGACCCAGTACTTC	CSASGTSKETQYF
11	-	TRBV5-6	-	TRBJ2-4	TGTGCCAGCAGCTCGGCAAACATTCAGTACTTC	CASSSANIQYF
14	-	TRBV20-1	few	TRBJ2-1	TGCAGTGCTCACAGGTCCAGCTCCTACAATGAGCAGTTCTTC	CSAHRSSSYNEQFF
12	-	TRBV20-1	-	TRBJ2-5	TGCAGTGCTAGAGATATGAAAGAGACCCAGTACTTC	CSARDMKETQYF
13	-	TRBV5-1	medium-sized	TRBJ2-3	TGCGCCAGCAGCTTCCAAAATGAAGATACGCAGTATTTT	CASSFQNEDTQYF
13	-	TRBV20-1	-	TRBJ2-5	TGCAGTGTCCTTGGGTCCACCAAAGAGACCCAGTACTTC	CSVLGSTKETQYF
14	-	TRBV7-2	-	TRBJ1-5	TGTGCCAGCAGCTTAGTTACAGGGACCCAGCCCCAGCATTTT	CASSLVTGTQPQHF
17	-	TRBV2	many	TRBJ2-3	TGTGCCAGCATATATCTGGAGAGGAGTGGTGTCACAGATACGCAGTATTTT	CASIYLERSGVTDTQYF
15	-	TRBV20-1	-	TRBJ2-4	TGCAGTGCTAGAGATGCCCAGGGGTTGGGAAACATTCAGTACTTC	CSARDAQGLGNIQYF
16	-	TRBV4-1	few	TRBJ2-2	TGCGCCAGCAGCCGACCTGGGGGGAAGAACACCGGGGAGCTGTTTTTT	CASSRPGGKNTGELFF
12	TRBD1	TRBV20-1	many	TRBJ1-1	TGCAGTGCCAGACAGGGGGGAACTGAAGCTTTCTTT	CSARQGGTEAFF
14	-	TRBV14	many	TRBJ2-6	TGTGCCAGCAAGAGGGGGGCTGGGGCCAACGTCCTGACTTTC	CASKRGAGANVLTF
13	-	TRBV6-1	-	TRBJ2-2	TGTGCCAGCAGTGAAATGGGGACCGGGGAGCTGTTTTTT	CASSEMGTGELFF
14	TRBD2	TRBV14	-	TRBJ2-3	TGTGCCAGCAGCCAACAGCGGGGGGGCGATACGCAGTATTTT	CASSQQRGGDTQYF
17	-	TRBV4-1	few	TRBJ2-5	TGCGCCAGCAGCCAAGTTGCAAGTAAGAACCGGGCGGAGACCCAGTACTTC	CASSQVASKNRAETQYF
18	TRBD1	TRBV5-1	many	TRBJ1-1	TGCGCCAGCAGCTTGAGGACAGGGTGGGTCGCAACGAACACTGAAGCTTTCTTT	CASSLRTGWVATNTEAFF
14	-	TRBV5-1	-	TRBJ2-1	TGCGCCAGCAGCCGGTCTACTTCCTACAATGAGCAGTTCTTC	CASSRSTSYNEQFF
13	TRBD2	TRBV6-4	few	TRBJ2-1	TGTGCCAGCAGCAAGCCACCGGGACTAGCTTCTTTCTTC	CASSKPPGLASFF
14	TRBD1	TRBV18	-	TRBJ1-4	TGTGCCAGCTCACCCAGGGGGGTGATTGAAAAACTGTTTTTT	CASSPRGVIEKLFF
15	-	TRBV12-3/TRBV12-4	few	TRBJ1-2	TGTGCCAGCTCTTCCGGGGGTCGAACTATCTATGGCTACACCTTC	CASSSGGRTIYGYTF
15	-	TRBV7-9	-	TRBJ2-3	TGTGCCAGCAGCACAGGAGGCCCTAGCACAGATACGCAGTATTTT	CASSTGGPSTDTQYF
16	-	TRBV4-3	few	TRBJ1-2	TGCGCCAGCAGCCAAGATTATAACAAGTTAAACTATGGCTACACCTTC	CASSQDYNKLNYGYTF
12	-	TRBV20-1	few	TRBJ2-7	TGCAGTGCTGGGGACTTTTCTTCCGAGCAGTACTTC	CSAGDFSSEQYF
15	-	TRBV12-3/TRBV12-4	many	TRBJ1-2	TGTGCCAGCAGTGCGGGCCTACAGAGAGGCTATGGCTACACCTTC	CASSAGLQRGYGYTF
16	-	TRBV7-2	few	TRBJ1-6	TGTGCCAGCAGCTCACAGGGACTCGCGAGAGGTTCACCCCTCCACTTT	CASSSQGLARGSPLHF
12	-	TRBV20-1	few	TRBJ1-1	TGCAGTGCTAAGGCCCGGAACACTGAAGCTTTCTTT	CSAKARNTEAFF
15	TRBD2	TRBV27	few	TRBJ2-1	TGTGCCAGCAGATTAGGGTCTAGCGGGAGTGTTGTGCAGTTCTTC	CASRLGSSGSVVQFF
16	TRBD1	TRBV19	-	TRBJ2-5	TGTGCCAGTAGTATTGCCGGACAGGGGTCCCAAGAGACCCAGTACTTC	CASSIAGQGSQETQYF
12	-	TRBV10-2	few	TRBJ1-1	TGCGCCAGCAGGAGTGGGGGCACTGAAGCTTTCTTT	CASRSGGTEAFF
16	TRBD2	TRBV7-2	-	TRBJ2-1	TGTGCCAGCAGCTTACAAGGGACTAGCGGGGGGAATGAGCAGTTCTTC	CASSLQGTSGGNEQFF
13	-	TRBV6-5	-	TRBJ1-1	TGTGCCAGCAGTTACGCTGGAATCTCAGAAGCTTTCTTT	CASSYAGISEAFF
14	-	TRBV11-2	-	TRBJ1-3	TGTGCCAGCAGCTTAGAACCAAGCGGAAACACCATATATTTT	CASSLEPSGNTIYF
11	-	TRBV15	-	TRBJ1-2	TGTGCCACCAGTAACTCTGTACGCTACACCTTC	CATSNSVRYTF
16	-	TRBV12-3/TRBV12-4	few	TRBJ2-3	TGTGCCAGCATTTTCCGAGGCAGAGCTAGCGCAGATACGCAGTATTTT	CASIFRGRASADTQYF
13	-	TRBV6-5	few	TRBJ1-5	TGTGCCAGCAGTTTCGGTGGCAATCAGCCCCAGCATTTT	CASSFGGNQPQHF
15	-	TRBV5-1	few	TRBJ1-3	TGCGCCAGCAGCTTGGGGGGGATCTCTGGAAACACCATATATTTT	CASSLGGISGNTIYF
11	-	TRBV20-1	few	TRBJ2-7	TGCAGTGCTAGCGACAGGTACGAGCAGTACTTC	CSASDRYEQYF
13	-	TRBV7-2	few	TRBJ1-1	TGTGCCAGCAGCCGCCTGGAGATTACTGAAGCTTTCTTT	CASSRLEITEAFF
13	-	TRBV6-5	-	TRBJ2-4	TGTGCCAGCAGTTACCAAGTCGGGAACATTCAGTACTTC	CASSYQVGNIQYF
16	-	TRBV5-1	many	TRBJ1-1	TGCGCCAGCAGGACACTACAGGGTAAGACGGACACTGAAGCTTTCTTT	CASRTLQGKTDTEAFF
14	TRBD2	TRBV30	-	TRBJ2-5	TGTGCCTGGAGTGTCCAAGCGGGAGTAGAGACCCAGTACTTC	CAWSVQAGVETQYF